Presented here are 14 T cell receptor beta chains from one specimen sequenced in a study of blood T cell repertoires in COVID-19 (dated by TCRdb to 2019 to 2021). Library construction relied on the immunoSEQ multiplex PCR assay. Imported from immuneACCESS, the table was reduced by TCRdb to in-frame sequences with V and J called. These copies leave out some clones; in studies compared against another copy, an unresolved V gene accounts for under half, and the cause of the remainder is not known. The table for this sample lists 130,000 or so clones; around 84% of them were counted only once. Together, the top ten hold about 2.4% of the sample. Input material: PBMCs or T cells enriched from blood (not recorded which). The receptors were gathered from a man aged 35 to 55 with acute COVID-19.

The chain links TRBV11-2 to TRBJ2-6; D remains unclear. CDR1 is SGHAT and CDR2 is FQNNGV in the germline V gene. This CDR3 is 16 amino acids long. Trimming shortened V by 5 bases and J by 0 bases, and 11 bases separated the two germline ends. CDR3 in amino acids: CASSPDISSGANVLTF. The CDR3, as DNA: TGTGCCAGCAGCCCCGACATCAGCTCTGGGGCCAACGTCCTGACTTTC.

The V gene is TRBV5-5, the J gene TRBJ2-3; a possible D gene is TRBD2 (5 bases). This CDR3 has 13 amino acids. Trimming shortened V by 0 bases and J by 4 bases, and 6 bases separated the two germline ends. Germline V gene sequence: CDR1 SGHKS, CDR2 YYEKEE (reference sequence). The CDR3: CASSLEGADTQYF. CDR3 DNA sequence: TGTGCCAGCAGCTTGGAGGGAGCAGATACGCAGTATTTT.

The V and J genes are TRBV5-1 and TRBJ1-1; D uncertain. Germline V gives CDR1 SGHRS, CDR2 YFSETQ. Deletions cut 3 bases from V and 0 bases from J, with 9 bases between. The CDR3 totals 14 residues. CDR3: CASSSGEVNTEAFF. The CDR3 coding sequence is TGCGCCAGCAGCTCCGGAGAAGTGAACACTGAAGCTTTCTTT.

The chain combines TRBV24-1 with TRBJ2-7, with TRBD1 identical over 8 bases. V trimming: 4 bases; J trimming: 9 bases; junction bases outside the gene matches: 10. The CDR3 has 14 amino acids. Germline V gene sequence: CDR1 KGHDR, CDR2 SFDVKD. The CDR3 DNA is TGTGCCACCAGTGAGACCGGGACAGGTAAGGGGCAGTACTTC. This translates into CATSETGTGKGQYF.

The rearrangement uses TRBV6-5 and TRBJ2-1; tentatively, D is TRBD1 (6 bases). With 6 bases removed from V and 10 bases from J, the gap between germline ends came to 16 bases. Germline V lookup: CDR1 MNHEY, CDR2 SVGAGI. The length of the CDR3 is 13 residues. CDR3 nucleotides: TGTGCCAGCAGCCCCCCAGGGGCACAAGAGCAGTTCTTC. Its translation is CASSPPGAQEQFF.

The genes are TRBV7-9 and TRBJ2-5, with TRBD1 identical over 8 bases. Germline V CDR1 and CDR2: SEHNR, FQNEAQ (reference sequence). This CDR3 is built from 15 residues. The V segment lost 4 bases and the J segment 1 base; nucleotides outside the gene matches: 5. The CDR3 spells CASSWTGTVQETQYF. In DNA, the CDR3 is TGTGCCAGCAGCTGGACAGGGACCGTCCAAGAGACCCAGTACTTC.

The V gene is TRBV6-5, the J gene TRBJ1-5; D ambiguous. The CDR3 spans 14 residues. Germline CDR1 is MNHEY and CDR2 is SVGAGI. The V gene lost 4 bases and the J gene lost 7 bases, with 14 bases spanning the gap. The CDR3 bases are TGTGCCAGCAGTTTTCACAGCTCTGGACAGCCCCAGCATTTT. It translates to CASSFHSSGQPQHF.

CDR3 sequence reads: CASSYSGTGNYEQYF. The CDR3, as DNA: TGTGCCAGCAGTTACTCCGGGACAGGGAACTACGAGCAGTACTTC. V gene TRBV6-5 combines with J gene TRBJ2-7, with 9 bases identical to TRBD1. CDR3 length: 15 amino acids. Germline CDR1 reads MNHEY; CDR2 reads SVGAGI. Unmatched junction bases numbered 3, after V lost 0 bases and J lost 3 bases.

The rearrangement links TRBV2 to TRBJ2-5, with D maybe TRBD2 (6 bases). Per the germline V gene, CDR1 is SNHLY and CDR2 is FYNNEI. The CDR3 sequence is 15 residues long. The ends were cut back, 3 bases at V and 1 base at J, with 12 bases in the middle. CDR3 nucleotides: TGTGCCAGCAGTGAGCCGGTAGCGGTCCAAGAGACCCAGTACTTC. It specifies CASSEPVAVQETQYF.

J is TRBJ1-4 and V is TRBV5-1, with D perhaps TRBD1 (5 bases). Germline assignment: CDR1 SGHRS and CDR2 YFSETQ. Trimming left V 1 base short and J 8 bases short, with 9 bases between. The CDR3 has 13 amino acids. CDR3 nucleotides: TGCGCCAGCAGCTTGCAGGGCCACGAAAAACTGTTTTTT. It codes for CASSLQGHEKLFF.

On this clone itself: This specimen includes other DNA sequences encoding the same CDR3. V and J are TRBV7-9 and TRBJ2-7, with D hard to call. There are 14 residues in the CDR3. The germline gives CDR1 SEHNR, CDR2 FQNEAQ (reference sequence). The V end was cut by 0 bases, the J end by 0 bases, with 6 bases between. The DNA for the CDR3 is TGTGCCAGCAGCTTAGCGGCACGCTCCTACGAGCAGTACTTC. Its protein is CASSLAARSYEQYF.

This clone came up once. The chain carries TRBV9 and TRBJ2-5; TRBD2 matches 16 bases. J was trimmed by 7 bases and V by 3 bases; bases with no gene match: 6. The V gene's germline CDR1 is SGDLS and CDR2 YYNGEE. This CDR3 is 16 amino acids long. The CDR3 nucleotides are TGTGCCAGCAGCGGGCCCGGGACTAGCGGGAGGGGGACCCAGTACTTC. Translated: CASSGPGTSGRGTQYF. Using reference TRBV9 and TRBJ2-5 for the parts outside the CDR3, the full variable domain is DSGVTQTPKHLITATGQRVTLRCSPRSGDLSVYWYQQSLDQGLQFLIQYYNGEERAKGNILERFSAQQFPDLHSELNLSSLELGDSALYFCASSGPGTSGRGTQYFGPGTRLLVL.

The rearrangement uses TRBV9 and TRBJ1-6; D is undetermined. Germline V gene sequence: CDR1 SGDLS, CDR2 YYNGEE. V was shortened by 0 bases and J by 6 bases, with 7 bases between the two germline ends. The CDR3 sequence is 14 residues long. CDR3 residues: CASSVEEGNSPLHF. The CDR3 bases are TGTGCCAGCAGCGTAGAGGAGGGTAATTCACCCCTCCACTTT.

The rearrangement uses TRBV7-2 and TRBJ2-5; D is unclear. V was shortened by 0 bases and J by 3 bases, with 5 bases between the two germline ends. This CDR3 spans 13 amino acids. Looked up from germline, CDR1 is SGHTA and CDR2 is FQGNSA. For the CDR3, the DNA is TGTGCCAGCAGCTTAGCGCAGGAAGAGACCCAGTACTTC. It specifies CASSLAQEETQYF.